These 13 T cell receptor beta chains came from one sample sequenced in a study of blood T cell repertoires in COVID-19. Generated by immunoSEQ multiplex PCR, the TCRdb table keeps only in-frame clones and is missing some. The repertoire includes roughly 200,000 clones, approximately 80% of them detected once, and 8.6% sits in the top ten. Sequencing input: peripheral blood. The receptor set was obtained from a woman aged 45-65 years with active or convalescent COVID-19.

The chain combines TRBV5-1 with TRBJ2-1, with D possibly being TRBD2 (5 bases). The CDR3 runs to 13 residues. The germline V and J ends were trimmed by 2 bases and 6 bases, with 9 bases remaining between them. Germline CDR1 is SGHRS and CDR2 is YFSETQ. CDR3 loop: CASSFPGGNEQFF. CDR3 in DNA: TGCGCCAGCAGCTTCCCAGGAGGCAATGAGCAGTTCTTC.

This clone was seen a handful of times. CDR3 loop: CASMSGLGYGYTF. The CDR3, as DNA: TGTGCCAGTATGTCAGGGTTGGGCTATGGCTACACCTTC. The gene calls are TRBV7-2 and TRBJ1-2; a possible D gene is TRBD1 (5 bases). CDR1 and CDR2 from the germline V gene are SGHTA and FQGNSA. This CDR3 is 13 amino acids long. Trimming took 9 bases from V and 4 from J, leaving 15 bases between them.

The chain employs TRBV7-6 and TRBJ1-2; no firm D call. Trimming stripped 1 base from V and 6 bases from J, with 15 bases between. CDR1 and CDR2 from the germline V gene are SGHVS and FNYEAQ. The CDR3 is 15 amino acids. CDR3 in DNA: TGTGCCAGCAGCTTAGGGCCCGGGAGTGGGAATGGCTACACCTTC. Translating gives CASSLGPGSGNGYTF.

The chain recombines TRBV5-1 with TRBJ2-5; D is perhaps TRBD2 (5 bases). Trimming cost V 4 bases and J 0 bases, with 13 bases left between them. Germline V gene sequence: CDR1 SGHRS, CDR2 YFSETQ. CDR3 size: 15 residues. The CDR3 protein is CASSLRGLDQETQYF. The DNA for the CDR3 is TGCGCCAGCAGCCTCCGAGGACTGGACCAAGAGACCCAGTACTTC.

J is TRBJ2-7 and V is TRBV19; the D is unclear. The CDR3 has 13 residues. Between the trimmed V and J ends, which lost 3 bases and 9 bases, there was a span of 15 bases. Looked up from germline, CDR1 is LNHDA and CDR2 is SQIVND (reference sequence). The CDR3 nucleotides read TGTGCCAGTAGTATTTCCCCGGAGCTGGGGCAGTACTTC. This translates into CASSISPELGQYF.

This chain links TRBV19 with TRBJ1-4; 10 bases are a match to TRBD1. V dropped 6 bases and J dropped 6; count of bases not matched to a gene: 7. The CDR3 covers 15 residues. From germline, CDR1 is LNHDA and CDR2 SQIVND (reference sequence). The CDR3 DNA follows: TGTGCCAGTAGAGATGGACAGGGGGGAGATGAAAAACTGTTTTTT. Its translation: CASRDGQGGDEKLFF.

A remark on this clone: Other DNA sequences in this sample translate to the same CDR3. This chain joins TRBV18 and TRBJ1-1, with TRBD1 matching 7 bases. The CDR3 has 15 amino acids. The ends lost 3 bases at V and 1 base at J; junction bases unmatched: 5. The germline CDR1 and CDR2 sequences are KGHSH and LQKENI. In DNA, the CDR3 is TGTGCCAGCTCACCCCGACAGGGACGGAACACTGAAGCTTTCTTT. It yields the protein CASSPRQGRNTEAFF. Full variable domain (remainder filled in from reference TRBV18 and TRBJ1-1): NAGVMQNPRHLVRRRGQEARLRCSPMKGHSHVYWYRQLPEEGLKFMVYLQKENIIDESGMPKERFSAEFPKEGPSILRIQQVVRGDSAAYFCASSPRQGRNTEAFFGQGTRLTVV.

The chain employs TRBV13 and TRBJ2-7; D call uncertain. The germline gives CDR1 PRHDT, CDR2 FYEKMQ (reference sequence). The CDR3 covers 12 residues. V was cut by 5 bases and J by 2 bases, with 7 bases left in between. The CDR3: CASSRGPYEQYF. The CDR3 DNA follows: TGTGCCAGCAGCCGAGGTCCCTACGAGCAGTACTTC.

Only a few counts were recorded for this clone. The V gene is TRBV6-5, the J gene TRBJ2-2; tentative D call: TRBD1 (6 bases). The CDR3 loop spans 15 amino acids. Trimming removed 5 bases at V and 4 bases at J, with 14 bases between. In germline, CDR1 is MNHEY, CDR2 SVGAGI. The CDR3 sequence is CASSRQQGPTGELFF. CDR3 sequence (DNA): TGTGCCAGCAGTCGTCAACAGGGACCCACCGGGGAGCTGTTTTTT.

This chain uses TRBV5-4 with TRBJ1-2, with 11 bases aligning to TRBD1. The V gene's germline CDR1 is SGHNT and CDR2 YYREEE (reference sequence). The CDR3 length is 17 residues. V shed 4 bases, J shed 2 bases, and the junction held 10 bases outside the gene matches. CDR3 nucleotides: TGTGCCAGCAGCCCCGGACAGGGGGCCTTTGTCAACTATGGCTACACCTTC. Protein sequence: CASSPGQGAFVNYGYTF.

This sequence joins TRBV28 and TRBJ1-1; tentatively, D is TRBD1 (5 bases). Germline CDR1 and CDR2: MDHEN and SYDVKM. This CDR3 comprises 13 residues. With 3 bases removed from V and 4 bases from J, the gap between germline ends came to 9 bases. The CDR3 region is CASSLETATEAFF. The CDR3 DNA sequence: TGTGCCAGCAGTTTGGAGACAGCCACTGAAGCTTTCTTT.

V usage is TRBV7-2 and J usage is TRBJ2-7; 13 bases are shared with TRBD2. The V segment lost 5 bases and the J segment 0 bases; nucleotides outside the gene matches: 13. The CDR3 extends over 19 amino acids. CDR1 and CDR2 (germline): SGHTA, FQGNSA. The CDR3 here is CASSPPKLAGGPSSYEQYF. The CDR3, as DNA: TGTGCCAGCAGCCCCCCTAAACTAGCGGGGGGGCCGAGCTCCTACGAGCAGTACTTC.

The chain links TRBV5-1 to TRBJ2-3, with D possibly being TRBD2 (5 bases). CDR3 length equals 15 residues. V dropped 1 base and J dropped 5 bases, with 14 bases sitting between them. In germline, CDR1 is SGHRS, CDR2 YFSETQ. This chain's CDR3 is CASSLNTPEGDTQYF. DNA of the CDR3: TGCGCCAGCAGCTTGAACACTCCCGAGGGAGATACGCAGTATTTT.